This T cell receptor (beta chain) was retrieved from a study of regulatory T cells in long-lasting Graves disease. General study points: Persistent Graves' patients showed less TCR diversity than newly diagnosed ones.

Researchers made TCR beta libraries by using iRepertoire HTBI primers and running Arm-PCR on CDR3 regions. TCRdb recomputed calls from the multiplex PCR reads with MiXCR, one row per CDR3 protein. Among hundreds of thousands of distinct CDR3 sequences listed, roughly 16% were seen once. Per the germline V gene, CDR1 is DFQATT and CDR2 is SNEGSKA (reference sequence). This CDR3 region has 14 residues. V shed 4 bases, J shed 2 bases, and the junction held 8 bases outside the gene matches. In this sample, this clonotype turned up many times. Its antigen is currently unknown. Documented time point: newly diagnosed GD, antithyroid drugs for less than 3 months. PBMCs provided the RNA from which the TCR library was made. This same sample was also part of a study on T cells in Graves' hyperthyroidism and ophthalmopathy. Per that paper: Hyperthyroidism of Graves' type that showed no ophthalmopathy progression within 18 months was stable. Patients were excluded because of uncontrolled infection, other autoimmune disease, pregnancy or lactation. With the HTBI primer set, the TCR CDR3 went through a first round of RT-PCR.

The specimen was peripheral blood mononuclear cells (PBMCs), collected at new diagnosis, from a patient treated with antithyroid drugs. This sequence joins TRBV20-1 and TRBJ2-7; TRBD1 matches at 7 bases. This receptor was identified in a woman aged 40 to 65 with Graves disease. CDR3: CSAKGAGRAYEQYF. CDR3 DNA sequence: TGCAGTGCTAAGGGGGCAGGTCGGGCCTACGAGCAGTACTTC.